By frequency, the clone carrying this TCR beta chain is medium-sized. Its cognate antigen is unknown. Via 5' RACE with UMI labels, TRB cDNA libraries were prepared. TCRdb re-called the 5' RACE reads and catalogs CDR3 proteins one per entry, DNA excluded. This sample's clone table lists approximately 56,000 distinct CDR3 sequences. The germline V gene encodes CDR1 SSHAT and CDR2 FNYEAQ (reference sequence). This CDR3 contains 21 residues. The sample originates from a study of CXCR3-negative and CXCR3-positive naive CD8 T cells. Broader study findings: The TRBV-TRBJ usage of naive CXCR3-negative and CXCR3-positive cells was similar, but that of memory cells differed. Naive CXCR3-positive cells had TRB CDR3s more hydrophobic than those of CXCR3-negative naive cells.

Sequencing was done on a sample of naive CXCR3- CD8+ T cells from blood. Documented subset: CD45RO-CCR7+CD27+CD95- naive CD8+ T cells lacking CXCR3 (TNR3-). The TCR was taken from a human donor in good health. Some clones in this sample may be carry-over from other donors' samples. The J gene is TRBJ2-2, the V gene TRBV7-7; TCRdb indicates TRBD2, and absent DNA this call remains unverified. This chain's CDR3 is CASSLLERASVNIANTGELFF.